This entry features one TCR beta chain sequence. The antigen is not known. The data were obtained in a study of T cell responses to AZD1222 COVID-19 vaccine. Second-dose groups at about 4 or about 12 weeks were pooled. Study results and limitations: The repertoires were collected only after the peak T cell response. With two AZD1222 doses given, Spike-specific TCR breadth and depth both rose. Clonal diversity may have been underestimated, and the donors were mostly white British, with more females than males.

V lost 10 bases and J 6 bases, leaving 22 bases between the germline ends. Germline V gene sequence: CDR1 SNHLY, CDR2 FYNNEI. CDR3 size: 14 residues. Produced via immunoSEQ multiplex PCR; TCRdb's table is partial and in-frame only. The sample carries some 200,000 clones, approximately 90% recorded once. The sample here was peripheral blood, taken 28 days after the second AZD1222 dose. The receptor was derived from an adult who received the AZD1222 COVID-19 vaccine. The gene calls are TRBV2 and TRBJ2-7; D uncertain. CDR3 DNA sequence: TGTGCCACCATTCTGCCTGGACGCGCGCGCGAGCAGTACTTC. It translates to CATILPGRAREQYF.